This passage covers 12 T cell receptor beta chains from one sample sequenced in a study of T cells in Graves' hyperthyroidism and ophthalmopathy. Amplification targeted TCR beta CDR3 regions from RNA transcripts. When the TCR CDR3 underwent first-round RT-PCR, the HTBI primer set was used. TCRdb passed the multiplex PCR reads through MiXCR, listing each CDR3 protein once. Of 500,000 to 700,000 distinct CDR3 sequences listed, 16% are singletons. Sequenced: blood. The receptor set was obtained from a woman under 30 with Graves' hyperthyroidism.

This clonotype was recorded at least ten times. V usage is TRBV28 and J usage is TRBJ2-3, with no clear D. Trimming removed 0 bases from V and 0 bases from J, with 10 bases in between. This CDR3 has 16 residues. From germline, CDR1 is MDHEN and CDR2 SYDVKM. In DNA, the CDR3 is TGTGCCAGCAGTTTATGGGCCAGTCAAAGCACAGATACGCAGTATTTT. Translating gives CASSLWASQSTDTQYF.

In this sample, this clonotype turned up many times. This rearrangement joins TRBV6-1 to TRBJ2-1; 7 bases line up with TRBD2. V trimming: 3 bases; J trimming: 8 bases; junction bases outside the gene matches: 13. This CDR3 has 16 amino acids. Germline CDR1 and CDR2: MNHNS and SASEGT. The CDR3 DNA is TGTGCCAGCAGTGACCTGGGGGGGAGGGGTTACGATGAGCAGTTCTTC. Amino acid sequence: CASSDLGGRGYDEQFF.

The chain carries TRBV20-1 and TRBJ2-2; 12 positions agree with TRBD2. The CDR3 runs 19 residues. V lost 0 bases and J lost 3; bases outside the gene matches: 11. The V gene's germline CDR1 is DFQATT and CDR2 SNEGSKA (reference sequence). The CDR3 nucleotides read TGCAGTGCTAGAGATTTGACTAGCGGGAGCCTAACCCACACCGGGGAGCTGTTTTTT. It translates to CSARDLTSGSLTHTGELFF.

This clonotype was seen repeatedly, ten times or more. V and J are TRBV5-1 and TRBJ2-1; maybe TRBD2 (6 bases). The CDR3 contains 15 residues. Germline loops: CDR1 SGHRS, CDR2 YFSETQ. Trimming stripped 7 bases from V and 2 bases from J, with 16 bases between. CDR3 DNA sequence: TGCGCCAGCTTCCTTCGTGGCGGGACCTACAATGAGCAGTTCTTC. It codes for CASFLRGGTYNEQFF.

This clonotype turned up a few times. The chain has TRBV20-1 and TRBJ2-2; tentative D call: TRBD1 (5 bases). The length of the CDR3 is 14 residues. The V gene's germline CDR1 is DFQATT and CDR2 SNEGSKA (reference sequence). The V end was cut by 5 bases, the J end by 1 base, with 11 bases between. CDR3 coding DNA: TGCAGTGCTGGCCCGACAGAGAACACCGGGGAGCTGTTTTTT. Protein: CSAGPTENTGELFF.

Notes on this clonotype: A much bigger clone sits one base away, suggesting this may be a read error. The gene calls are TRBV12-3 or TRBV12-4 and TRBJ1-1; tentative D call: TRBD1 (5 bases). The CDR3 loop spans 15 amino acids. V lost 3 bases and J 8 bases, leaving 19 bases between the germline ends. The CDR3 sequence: CASSLGVGGMTEAFF. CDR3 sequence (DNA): TGTGCCAGCAGTTTGGGGGTTGGGGGAATGACGGAAGCTTTCTTT.

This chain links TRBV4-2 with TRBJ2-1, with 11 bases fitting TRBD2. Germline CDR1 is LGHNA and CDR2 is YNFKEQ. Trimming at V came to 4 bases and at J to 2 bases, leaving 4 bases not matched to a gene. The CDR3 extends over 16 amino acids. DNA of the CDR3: TGTGCCAGCAGCCGCGGGACTAGCGGAGCCTACAATGAGCAGTTCTTC. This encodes CASSRGTSGAYNEQFF.

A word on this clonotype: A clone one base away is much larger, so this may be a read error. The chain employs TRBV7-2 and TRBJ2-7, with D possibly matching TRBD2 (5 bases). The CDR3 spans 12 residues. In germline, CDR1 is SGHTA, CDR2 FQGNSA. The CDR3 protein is CAGSFRDYEQYF. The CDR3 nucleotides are TGTGCCGGCAGCTTTCGGGACTACGAGCAGTACTTC.

The CDR3, as DNA: TGCGCCAGCAGCCCCCCCGGGTCAGGGCGCTCCTACAATGAGCAGTTCTTC. Translation gives CASSPPGSGRSYNEQFF. The chain carries TRBV5-1 and TRBJ2-1; a weak D match, TRBD1 (5 bases). CDR1 and CDR2 from the germline V gene are SGHRS and YFSETQ. The CDR3 contains 17 residues. Trimming took off 4 bases at V and 0 bases at J, with 17 bases between the two ends.

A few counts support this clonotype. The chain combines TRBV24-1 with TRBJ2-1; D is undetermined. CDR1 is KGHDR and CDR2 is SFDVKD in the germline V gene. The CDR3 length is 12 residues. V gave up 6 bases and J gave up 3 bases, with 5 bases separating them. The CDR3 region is CATSLNYNEQFF. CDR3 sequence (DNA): TGTGCCACCAGTCTCAACTACAATGAGCAGTTCTTC.

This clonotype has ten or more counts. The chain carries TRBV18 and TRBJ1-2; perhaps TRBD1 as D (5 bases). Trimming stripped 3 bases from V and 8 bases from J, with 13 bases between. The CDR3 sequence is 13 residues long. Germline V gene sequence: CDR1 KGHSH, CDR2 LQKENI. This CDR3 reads CASSPEDRGGYTF. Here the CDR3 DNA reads TGTGCCAGCTCACCTGAAGATCGGGGGGGCTACACCTTC.

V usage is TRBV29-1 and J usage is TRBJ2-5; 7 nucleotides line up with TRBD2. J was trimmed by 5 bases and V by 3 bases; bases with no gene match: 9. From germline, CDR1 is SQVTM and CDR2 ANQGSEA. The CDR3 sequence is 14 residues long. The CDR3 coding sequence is TGCAGCGTTGACCCAGGACTAGTTGCCGAGACCCAGTACTTC. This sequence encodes CSVDPGLVAETQYF.